Listed below are T cell receptor beta chains from one sample, sequenced in a study of cytomegalovirus exposure and HLA in healthy donors. The data were produced by immunoSEQ multiplex PCR, yet TCRdb's version contains in-frame clones alone and is incomplete. The data hold about 180,000 clones, with 76% observed a single time. Sequenced material: PBMCs. These receptors were taken from a young man in good health and CMV-seronegative. CDR3s include the opening cysteine and the closing phenylalanine or tryptophan. A D gene is named only where the DNA matches it firmly. Clone size is given for some rows only: seen once, a few or many times, or a class if the clone is expanded.

D gene: TRBD2; J gene: TRBJ2-3; clone size: NA; V gene: TRBV11-2; CDR3 DNA: TGTGCCAGCAGCTTTAGCGGGGGGGAGGGTACGCAGTATTTT; CDR3 protein: CASSFSGGEGTQYF
D gene: NA; J gene: TRBJ1-2; clone size: NA; V gene: TRBV6-1; CDR3 DNA: TGTGCCAGCAGCCCCAAAGGGCTGCCGGAGGTTGGCTACACCTTC; CDR3 protein: CASSPKGLPEVGYTF
D gene: TRBD1; J gene: TRBJ2-6; clone size: NA; V gene: TRBV5-1; CDR3 DNA: TGCGCCAGCAGCTTGGATGCAGGGGGCTCTGGGGCCAACGTCCTGACTTTC; CDR3 protein: CASSLDAGGSGANVLTF
D gene: TRBD1; J gene: TRBJ1-5; clone size: NA; V gene: TRBV29-1; CDR3 DNA: TGCAGCGTAGGGGACAGGGGGGTCAATCAGCCCCAGCATTTT; CDR3 protein: CSVGDRGVNQPQHF
D gene: NA; J gene: TRBJ2-7; clone size: NA; V gene: TRBV9; CDR3 DNA: TGTGCCAGCAGCGTATTTCAGGGACACTCCTACGAGCAGTACTTC; CDR3 protein: CASSVFQGHSYEQYF
D gene: TRBD1; J gene: TRBJ2-7; clone size: NA; V gene: TRBV5-1; CDR3 DNA: TGCGCCAGCAGCCATGATCCCGGGACAGAGATCTACGAGCAGTACTTC; CDR3 protein: CASSHDPGTEIYEQYF
D gene: NA; J gene: TRBJ1-3; clone size: NA; V gene: TRBV7-2; CDR3 DNA: TGTGCCAGCAGCTTATCCAGGGCTGGAAACACCATATATTTT; CDR3 protein: CASSLSRAGNTIYF
D gene: NA; J gene: TRBJ1-2; clone size: NA; V gene: TRBV6-5; CDR3 DNA: TGTGCCAGCAGTTACTCGTCGGACAGAGAAGGCTACACCTTC; CDR3 protein: CASSYSSDREGYTF
D gene: TRBD1; J gene: TRBJ1-1; clone size: NA; V gene: TRBV5-1; CDR3 DNA: TGCGCCAGCAGCCACCCGGACAGGGGTACTGAAGCTTTCTTT; CDR3 protein: CASSHPDRGTEAFF
D gene: NA; J gene: TRBJ2-2; clone size: NA; V gene: TRBV5-1; CDR3 DNA: TGCGCCAGCAGCGTCGGACAGTCGAACACCGGGGAGCTGTTTTTT; CDR3 protein: CASSVGQSNTGELFF
D gene: TRBD1; J gene: TRBJ1-2; clone size: NA; V gene: TRBV18; CDR3 DNA: TGTGCCAGCTCCTCCATCCGCCAGGGGGGTAACTATGGCTACACCTTC; CDR3 protein: CASSSIRQGGNYGYTF
D gene: TRBD2; J gene: TRBJ2-5; clone size: NA; V gene: TRBV6-5; CDR3 DNA: TGTGCCAGCAGTTACATGGGGAGGGAGACCCGGTACTTC; CDR3 protein: CASSYMGRETRYF
D gene: NA; J gene: TRBJ1-2; clone size: NA; V gene: TRBV7-8; CDR3 DNA: TGTGCCAGCAGCTCCCGGAGGGATGGCAGGAATAACTATGGCTACACCTTC; CDR3 protein: CASSSRRDGRNNYGYTF
D gene: NA; J gene: TRBJ2-3; clone size: NA; V gene: TRBV9; CDR3 DNA: TGTGCCAGCAGCGTAGAAGGGAACCAAGCGGTGGATACGCAGTATTTT; CDR3 protein: CASSVEGNQAVDTQYF
D gene: TRBD1; J gene: TRBJ1-2; clone size: NA; V gene: TRBV5-4; CDR3 DNA: TGTGCCAGCAGCGGAAGGACAGGGCAGGTCTATGGCTACACCTTC; CDR3 protein: CASSGRTGQVYGYTF
D gene: TRBD1; J gene: TRBJ1-1; clone size: NA; V gene: TRBV27; CDR3 DNA: TGTGCCAGCAGTTCAGGGACAGGGGGGACTGAAGCTTTCTTT; CDR3 protein: CASSSGTGGTEAFF
D gene: NA; J gene: TRBJ2-1; clone size: NA; V gene: TRBV15; CDR3 DNA: TGTGCCACCAGCTCCCGACTGAGTGAGCAGTTCTTC; CDR3 protein: CATSSRLSEQFF
D gene: NA; J gene: TRBJ2-7; clone size: NA; V gene: TRBV7-9; CDR3 DNA: TGTGCCAGCAGCTTTACTAGCTACGAGCAGTACTTC; CDR3 protein: CASSFTSYEQYF
D gene: NA; J gene: TRBJ1-2; clone size: once; V gene: TRBV6-5; CDR3 DNA: TGTGCCAGCACCCCCGGGATGTTCCATGGCTACACCTTC; CDR3 protein: CASTPGMFHGYTF
D gene: NA; J gene: TRBJ2-4; clone size: NA; V gene: TRBV5-1; CDR3 DNA: TGCGCCAGCAGCTTAGAGATAGCCAAAAACATTCAGTACTTC; CDR3 protein: CASSLEIAKNIQYF
D gene: NA; J gene: TRBJ2-7; clone size: NA; V gene: TRBV7-6; CDR3 DNA: TGTGCCAGCAGCTCCGTACCTTCGGGCGAGCAGTACTTC; CDR3 protein: CASSSVPSGEQYF
D gene: TRBD1; J gene: TRBJ2-1; clone size: NA; V gene: TRBV29-1; CDR3 DNA: TGCAGCGCAGTACCGGGACAGGGGAGAAATGAGCAGTTCTTC; CDR3 protein: CSAVPGQGRNEQFF
D gene: TRBD1; J gene: TRBJ1-1; clone size: NA; V gene: TRBV2; CDR3 DNA: TGTGCCAGCCGTGTAGACAGGGGAAACACTGAAGCTTTCTTT; CDR3 protein: CASRVDRGNTEAFF
D gene: NA; J gene: TRBJ1-1; clone size: NA; V gene: TRBV19; CDR3 DNA: TGTGCCAGTAGTATTCCGGGTATCACTGAAGCTTTCTTT; CDR3 protein: CASSIPGITEAFF
D gene: NA; J gene: TRBJ2-7; clone size: NA; V gene: TRBV7-2; CDR3 DNA: TGTGCCAGCAATCAGCCCGGGGTCGGCGAGCAGTACTTC; CDR3 protein: CASNQPGVGEQYF
D gene: NA; J gene: TRBJ1-3; clone size: NA; V gene: TRBV27; CDR3 DNA: TGTGCCAGCAGTTTTGGCCGACAGAACTCTGGAAACACCATATATTTT; CDR3 protein: CASSFGRQNSGNTIYF
D gene: TRBD1; J gene: TRBJ2-1; clone size: NA; V gene: TRBV11-3; CDR3 DNA: TGTGCCAGCAGCTCCCAGGGGGCGATGATCAATGAGCAGTTCTTC; CDR3 protein: CASSSQGAMINEQFF
D gene: NA; J gene: TRBJ1-5; clone size: NA; V gene: TRBV21-1; CDR3 DNA: TGTGCCAGCAGCAAAGGGGACTACCTAAGGACAGGGGACAATCAGCCCCAGCATTTT; CDR3 protein: CASSKGDYLRTGDNQPQHF
D gene: TRBD2; J gene: TRBJ2-1; clone size: NA; V gene: TRBV28; CDR3 DNA: TGTGCCAGCACTACTAGCGGGACCGGCTCCTACAATGAGCAGTTCTTC; CDR3 protein: CASTTSGTGSYNEQFF
D gene: NA; J gene: TRBJ1-2; clone size: once; V gene: TRBV2; CDR3 DNA: TGTGCCAGCAGTGCCAAAGAGTTAGCTAACTATGGCTACACCTTC; CDR3 protein: CASSAKELANYGYTF
D gene: TRBD1; J gene: TRBJ1-5; clone size: once; V gene: TRBV4-2; CDR3 DNA: TGTGCCAGCAGCCCAACCCTAACAGGGGTTAGTAATCAGCCCCAGCATTTT; CDR3 protein: CASSPTLTGVSNQPQHF
D gene: TRBD1; J gene: TRBJ2-3; clone size: NA; V gene: TRBV5-1; CDR3 DNA: TGCGCCAGCAGCCCGGGCCCCTGGACAGGACTTAGCACAGATACGCAGTATTTT; CDR3 protein: CASSPGPWTGLSTDTQYF
D gene: TRBD2; J gene: TRBJ2-1; clone size: NA; V gene: TRBV10-3; CDR3 DNA: TGTGCCATCACCGAGACTAGCGGGGGCTCCTACAATGAGCAGTTCTTC; CDR3 protein: CAITETSGGSYNEQFF
D gene: TRBD2; J gene: TRBJ2-2; clone size: NA; V gene: TRBV11-2; CDR3 DNA: TGTGCCAGCAGCTCGGGACTAGCGGGGACTTACACCGGGGAGCTGTTTTTT; CDR3 protein: CASSSGLAGTYTGELFF
D gene: TRBD1; J gene: TRBJ2-3; clone size: NA; V gene: TRBV28; CDR3 DNA: TGTGCCAGCAGTTACAGCCAACAGGGGGAGGATCTCGAAGATACGCAGTATTTT; CDR3 protein: CASSYSQQGEDLEDTQYF
D gene: NA; J gene: TRBJ2-3; clone size: NA; V gene: TRBV19; CDR3 DNA: TGTGCCAGTAGTAATGGTAACAAGCAGTATTTT; CDR3 protein: CASSNGNKQYF
D gene: NA; J gene: TRBJ2-1; clone size: once; V gene: TRBV11-2; CDR3 DNA: TGTGCCAGCAGCTTGTCCCGGGACAATGAGCAGTTCTTC; CDR3 protein: CASSLSRDNEQFF
D gene: NA; J gene: TRBJ2-3; clone size: once; V gene: TRBV5-6; CDR3 DNA: TGTGCCAGCAGCTTGGGGCAGGGGATAGATACGCAGTATTTT; CDR3 protein: CASSLGQGIDTQYF
D gene: TRBD1; J gene: TRBJ1-1; clone size: NA; V gene: TRBV28; CDR3 DNA: TGTGCCAGCAGCCGGGACAGGGGGCTTACTGAAGCTTTCTTT; CDR3 protein: CASSRDRGLTEAFF